These T cell receptor beta chains were read from a single sample in a study of cytomegalovirus exposure and HLA in healthy donors. The assay was immunoSEQ multiplex PCR, and TCRdb's table has in-frame clones only and misses some. The sample contains hundreds of thousands of clones, 76% of which appear only once. The sample was PBMCs. Receptors originate from a man aged 18-30 years in good health and CMV-seronegative. Both conserved end residues are part of each CDR3. The D gene is left open where the match is weak. Size tells how often a clone was seen (once, few, many) or the class of an expanded clone, and some rows leave it out.

cdr3_length | j_call | clone_size | v_call | d_call | cdr3_nt | cdr3_aa
13 | TRBJ2-3 | NA | TRBV30 | NA | TGTGCCTGGAGCGGACAGTCCGGATATACGCAGTATTTT | CAWSGQSGYTQYF
13 | TRBJ2-3 | NA | TRBV10-1 | NA | TGCGCCAGCAGGGAACAGGGTGGGGTGGCGCAGTATTTT | CASREQGGVAQYF
15 | TRBJ1-5 | NA | TRBV7-7 | TRBD1 | TGTGCTAGCAGCTTCCAGACAGGGTCTAAACAGCCCCAGCATTTT | CASSFQTGSKQPQHF
15 | TRBJ2-1 | few | TRBV15 | NA | TGTGCCACCAGCAGAGATGGACAAATAGACAATGAGCAGTTCTTC | CATSRDGQIDNEQFF
17 | TRBJ2-2 | NA | TRBV25-1 | TRBD1 | TGTGCCAGCAGTGCAGGGGACAGACAGGGGGGGGGCGGGGAGCTGTTTTTT | CASSAGDRQGGGGELFF
12 | TRBJ2-3 | NA | TRBV2 | TRBD2 | TGTGCCAGCGGGGGGGGCACAGATACGCAGTATTTT | CASGGGTDTQYF
14 | TRBJ1-2 | few | TRBV28 | NA | TGTGCCAGCAGTTATCCTACAGGGTTCTACGGCTACACCTTC | CASSYPTGFYGYTF
13 | TRBJ2-3 | few | TRBV18 | NA | TGTGCCAGCTCACGGGACTTCACAGATACGCAGTATTTT | CASSRDFTDTQYF
13 | TRBJ2-4 | NA | TRBV28 | NA | TGTGCCAGCAGTTTATCCGGGATAAACATTCAGTACTTC | CASSLSGINIQYF
12 | TRBJ1-1 | NA | TRBV11-1 | NA | TGTGCCAGCAGCCCGCGTACTGTTGAAGCTTTCTTT | CASSPRTVEAFF
13 | TRBJ2-1 | NA | TRBV18 | NA | TGTGCCAGCTCATATCTAGAATACAATGAGCAGTTCTTC | CASSYLEYNEQFF
15 | TRBJ1-2 | NA | TRBV5-5 | TRBD1 | TGTGCCAGCAGCCCTGCGCCCCGGGACAGGGATGGCTACACCTTC | CASSPAPRDRDGYTF
15 | TRBJ2-1 | NA | TRBV11-3 | TRBD2 | TGTGCCAGCAGCTTAGGCGGGGGAGGCACAAATGAGCAGTTCTTC | CASSLGGGGTNEQFF
16 | TRBJ2-2 | few | TRBV5-1 | TRBD2 | TGCGCCAGCAGCTCGGTCCCGGGACTAGCGTCCGGGGAGCTGTTTTTT | CASSSVPGLASGELFF
16 | TRBJ1-2 | NA | TRBV7-9 | NA | TGTTCCAGCAGCCCTTCCGGGGAGCGATCCACCTATGGCTACACCTTC | CSSSPSGERSTYGYTF
16 | TRBJ2-7 | NA | TRBV6-5 | TRBD2 | TGTGCCAGCAGTTACTCGAAGGCTAGCGGGAGCTACGAGCAGTACTTC | CASSYSKASGSYEQYF
12 | TRBJ2-7 | NA | TRBV12-5 | NA | TGTGCTAGTGGCCCTGATAGCGGCGAGCAGTACTTC | CASGPDSGEQYF
13 | TRBJ1-2 | NA | TRBV27 | NA | TGTGCCAGCAGTTTTGGGCTGGGTCTCGGCTACACCTTC | CASSFGLGLGYTF
15 | TRBJ2-7 | NA | TRBV2 | TRBD2 | TGTGCCAGCAGGGCCCTCTTAGCGGGCTCCTACGAGCAGTACTTC | CASRALLAGSYEQYF
14 | TRBJ1-3 | NA | TRBV5-1 | NA | TGCGCCAGCAGCTATGAAGGGGTCGGAAACACCATATATTTT | CASSYEGVGNTIYF
13 | TRBJ2-7 | NA | TRBV4-2 | NA | TGTGCCAGCAGCCAAGACAGGGGATACGAGCAGTACTTC | CASSQDRGYEQYF
14 | TRBJ2-2 | NA | TRBV28 | NA | TGTGCCAGCAGTTTTGTCGGAGGGACCGGGGAGCTGTTTTTT | CASSFVGGTGELFF
18 | TRBJ2-3 | NA | TRBV7-6 | TRBD2 | TGTGCCAGCAGCTTAGATCTAGCGGGAGGGCCGGGGGCAGATACGCAGTATTTT | CASSLDLAGGPGADTQYF
17 | TRBJ1-1 | NA | TRBV7-8 | NA | TGTGCCAGCAGCTTAGATCTCTTCGCAGGTCCAACGTCTGAAGCTTTCTTT | CASSLDLFAGPTSEAFF
21 | TRBJ2-1 | NA | TRBV30 | TRBD2 | TGTGCCTGGAGTGTAGATCAACTTCGCGAAAGCGGGAGAAGTCGGTGGAATGAGCAGTTCTTC | CAWSVDQLRESGRSRWNEQFF
14 | TRBJ2-7 | NA | TRBV29-1 | NA | TGCAGCGTTGAGGGCAGGGACACTTCCTACGAGCAGTACTTC | CSVEGRDTSYEQYF
13 | TRBJ1-5 | NA | TRBV28 | TRBD1 | TGTGCCAGCAGTCCAGGGGGTCATCAGCCCCAGCATTTT | CASSPGGHQPQHF
16 | TRBJ2-1 | NA | TRBV7-2 | TRBD2 | TGTGCCAGCAGTTCCCGGGGTAGCGGGAGGGCTTGGGAGCAGTTCTTC | CASSSRGSGRAWEQFF
14 | TRBJ1-1 | NA | TRBV7-2 | NA | TGTGCCAGCAGCCCCCGGCGGGGGGGGACTGAAGCTTTCTTT | CASSPRRGGTEAFF
17 | TRBJ2-5 | NA | TRBV2 | NA | TGTGCCAGCAGTGAGGGTTTAGGAGGGGGCATAGGCGAGACCCAGTACTTC | CASSEGLGGGIGETQYF
17 | TRBJ2-2 | NA | TRBV11-2 | TRBD2 | TGTGCCAGCAGCCCGATCGGGACTAGCGGGGGCACCGGGGAGCTGTTTTTT | CASSPIGTSGGTGELFF
16 | TRBJ2-2 | NA | TRBV7-2 | TRBD1 | TGTGCCAGCAACCGACAGGGGCCGGCGAACACCGGGGAGCTGTTTTTT | CASNRQGPANTGELFF
15 | TRBJ2-7 | NA | TRBV6-5 | TRBD2 | TGTGCCAGCAGTTACTCAGCGGGAAAGGGATACGAGCAGTACTTC | CASSYSAGKGYEQYF
13 | TRBJ2-1 | NA | TRBV30 | NA | TGTGCCTGGACCCTCAGGGTCTACAATGAGCAGTTCTTC | CAWTLRVYNEQFF
14 | TRBJ2-1 | NA | TRBV7-6 | NA | TGTGCCAGCATTCAGGACACACGCTACAATGAGCAGTTCTTC | CASIQDTRYNEQFF
13 | TRBJ1-2 | NA | TRBV30 | NA | TGTGCCTGGAGTCCCACAGGAGTTTATGGCTACACCTTC | CAWSPTGVYGYTF
15 | TRBJ2-4 | NA | TRBV27 | TRBD1 | TGTGCCAGCAGTTTCTTCCGGGACAGGGGGTACATTCAGTACTTC | CASSFFRDRGYIQYF
16 | TRBJ1-3 | NA | TRBV2 | NA | TGTGCCAGCAGTGAAGAAGTCCCTAGCTCTGGAAACACCATATATTTT | CASSEEVPSSGNTIYF
14 | TRBJ2-7 | NA | TRBV5-6 | TRBD2 | TGTGCCAGCAGCTGGCGGGAGGCCCCCTACGAGCAGTACTTC | CASSWREAPYEQYF
17 | TRBJ2-1 | NA | TRBV21-1 | NA | TGTGCCTGCAGCAAAGAGGAGCAAACCTCCTCCTACAATGAGCAGTTCTTC | CACSKEEQTSSYNEQFF
13 | TRBJ1-5 | NA | TRBV7-2 | NA | TGTGCCAGCAGCTTACGGGAGAATCAGCCCCAGCATTTT | CASSLRENQPQHF
15 | TRBJ2-6 | NA | TRBV7-9 | NA | TGTGCCAGCAGCCTACAGGGAACTGGGGCCAACGTCCTGACTTTC | CASSLQGTGANVLTF
17 | TRBJ2-1 | once | TRBV9 | TRBD2 | TGTGCCAGCAGCGTAGGACCGGGACTAGCGGGGTACAATGAGCAGTTCTTC | CASSVGPGLAGYNEQFF
16 | TRBJ2-1 | once | TRBV25-1 | NA | TGTGCCAGCAGCTCTACGGATAGCGGAAACTACAATGAGCAGTTCTTC | CASSSTDSGNYNEQFF